This T cell receptor beta chain was documented in a study of T-cell memory formation after mild COVID-19. Across the whole study: Largely, TCR clusters stayed within a single donor.

This clonotype was seen many times. Its antigen remains unknown. One entry per CDR3 protein, called by TCRdb with MiXCR from the 5' RACE reads. The repertoire includes 220,000 or so distinct CDR3 sequences, 9.5% of them detected once, and about 3.8% sits in the top ten. The CDR3 has 13 residues. Deletions cut 7 bases from V and 4 bases from J, with 10 bases between. Germline V CDR1 and CDR2: LNHDA, SQIVND (reference sequence). Findings and limits, study-wide: Within pre-infection memory, some responding clones were found, suggesting cross-reactive memory joined.

The sample consisted of PBMCs or a T cell subset sorted from them (not recorded which). This clonotype was sampled from a man younger than 30 who had mild COVID-19 (a few samples of this study predate the infection). Cell type and time point are not known. The V gene is TRBV19, the J gene TRBJ2-2; D unresolved. The CDR3 DNA sequence: TGTGCCAGTACCGCCCGCGTCACCGGGGAGCTGTTTTTT. Its translation is CASTARVTGELFF.